These 15 T cell receptor beta chains share one sample of origin, sequenced in a study of vaccination and CD4 T cells after COVID-19. Cultured CD4+ T-cell DNA underwent Oncomine TCR Beta short-read sequencing. One entry per CDR3 protein, called by TCRdb with MiXCR from the PCR reads. The data contain about 1,000 distinct CDR3 sequences, approximately 15% of them singletons. Their target antigens are unknown. Stated treatment: approximately 9-day PBMC culture with coronavirus spike peptide pools or control peptides (ViraFEST assay). CD4+ T lymphocytes from the unexposed donor were collected before the COVID-19 pandemic (2011-2018). Sequencing used CD4+ T cells from blood, cultured in vitro. These receptors all stem from a human donor in good health.

This clonotype was found a few times. The V call is TRBV25-1, the J call TRBJ2-7; D ambiguous. The CDR3 loop spans 12 amino acids. V dropped 3 bases and J dropped 3 bases, with 6 bases sitting between them. CDR1 is MGHDK and CDR2 is SYGVNS in the germline V gene. The DNA of the CDR3 is TGTGCCAGCAGTGAGCTGGGCTACGAGCAGTACTTC. Translation gives CASSELGYEQYF.

Details on this clonotype: Likely a read error: the CDR3 ends without its conserved phenylalanine or tryptophan. The chain joins TRBV28 to TRBJ2-5, with D perhaps matching TRBD1 (7 bases). The germline CDR1 and CDR2 sequences are MDHEN and SYDVKM. V shed 5 bases and J shed 7 bases, with 11 bases lying between them. The CDR3 length is 12 residues. The chain's CDR3 is CASSRQGGTQYL. In DNA, the CDR3 is TGTGCCAGCAGTCGGCAGGGGGGGACCCAGTACCTC.

This clonotype was found a few times. The V and J genes are TRBV15 and TRBJ1-4; D is perhaps TRBD1 (6 bases). V was cut by 4 bases and J by 3 bases, with 18 bases left in between. CDR1 and CDR2 (germline): LNHNV, YYDKDF (reference sequence). This CDR3 comprises 17 residues. CDR3 amino acids: CATSTRQGNLANEKLFF. DNA for the CDR3: TGTGCCACCAGCACGCGGCAGGGGAATTTGGCTAATGAAAAACTGTTTTTT.

By share, this clonotype ranks as medium-sized. The chain is built from TRBV29-1 and TRBJ1-1, with D possibly matching TRBD1 (5 bases). Deletions cut 3 bases from V and 6 bases from J, with 11 bases between. CDR3 length: 12 residues. Germline V lookup: CDR1 SQVTM, CDR2 ANQGSEA. The CDR3 loop is CSVDPRGAEAFF. In nucleotides, the CDR3 is TGCAGCGTTGATCCCCGGGGGGCTGAAGCTTTCTTT.

This clonotype was found once. The chain has TRBV5-1 and TRBJ2-1; the match to TRBD2 covers 13 bases. J lost 10 bases, V lost 5 bases, and 18 bases had no gene match. The germline CDR1 and CDR2 sequences are SGHRS and YFSETQ. There are 18 residues in the CDR3. CDR3 region: CASRSGGTSGKSLWEQFF. As DNA, the CDR3 is TGCGCCAGCAGGTCGGGTGGGACTAGCGGGAAGTCACTGTGGGAGCAGTTCTTC.

This clonotype has a handful of counts. The V call is TRBV29-1, the J call TRBJ2-5; no firm D call. CDR1 is SQVTM, CDR2 ANQGSEA, per germline. The CDR3 loop spans 12 amino acids. V lost 2 bases to trimming and J lost 1 base, with 5 bases between them. The CDR3 DNA follows: TGCAGCGTTGAAATTATCCAAGAGACCCAGTACTTC. This gives the protein CSVEIIQETQYF.

This clonotype was observed a handful of times. The chain recombines TRBV2 with TRBJ1-5; 10 nucleotides agree with TRBD1. CDR1 and CDR2 from the germline V gene are SNHLY and FYNNEI. The CDR3 contains 17 residues. V lost 5 bases, J lost 0 bases, and 7 bases stayed unmatched. The CDR3 region is CASSYLGTGASNQPQHF. The CDR3 DNA follows: TGTGCCAGCAGTTATTTAGGGACAGGGGCTAGCAATCAGCCCCAGCATTTT.

This chain links TRBV7-3 with TRBJ1-4; D might be TRBD1 (5 bases). Germline V gene sequence: CDR1 SGHTA, CDR2 FQGTGA. CDR3 length equals 15 residues. Trimming shortened V by 6 bases and J by 5 bases, and 16 bases separated the two germline ends. CDR3 residues: CASSKSGRGNEKLFF. For the CDR3, the DNA is TGTGCCAGCAGTAAATCCGGGCGGGGGAATGAAAAACTGTTTTTT. Full variable domain (rest looked up from reference TRBV7-3 and TRBJ1-4): GAGVSQTPSNKVTEKGKYVELRCDPISGHTALYWYRQSLGQGPEFLIYFQGTGAADDSGLPNDRFFAVRPEGSVSTLKIQRTERGDSAVYLCASSKSGRGNEKLFFGSGTQLSVL.

The chain is built from TRBV12-3 or TRBV12-4 and TRBJ1-3; D ambiguous. Trimming left V 3 bases short and J 7 bases short, with 7 bases between. The CDR3 length is 12 residues. In DNA, the CDR3 is TGTGCCAGCAGTTTGAGGGAGAACACCATATATTTT. Translating it yields CASSLRENTIYF.

This clonotype was seen a few times. The chain couples TRBV4-1 to TRBJ1-2; 10 bases match TRBD1. V shed 4 bases and J 5 bases; nucleotides not matched to a gene: 16. The CDR3 has 18 amino acids. Germline-derived CDR1 and CDR2 are MGHRA and YSYEKL. Here the CDR3 reads CASSRMIRDRGKEYGYTF. CDR3 bases: TGCGCCAGCAGCCGAATGATCCGGGACAGGGGAAAAGAGTATGGCTACACCTTC.

This clonotype has only a few counts. This chain joins TRBV6-4 and TRBJ2-1, with D possibly matching TRBD2 (6 bases). V shed 5 bases and J shed 8 bases, with 19 bases lying between them. This CDR3 is built from 15 residues. Germline lookup yields CDR1 MRHNA and CDR2 SNTAGT. The CDR3 sequence is CASSSMASVRDEQFF. The CDR3 DNA is TGTGCCAGCAGTTCAATGGCTAGCGTTAGAGATGAGCAGTTCTTC.

This clonotype appeared a few times. The CDR3 loop is CASSLIPRQALGTEAFF. The CDR3 DNA reads as TGTGCCAGCAGCTTAATCCCCAGACAGGCCCTGGGCACTGAAGCTTTCTTT. The chain has TRBV7-2 and TRBJ1-1; D possibly corresponds to TRBD1 (6 bases). The V gene lost 2 bases and the J gene lost 4 bases, with 20 bases spanning the gap. The CDR3 consists of 17 residues. Germline V CDR1 and CDR2: SGHTA, FQGNSA.

By share of the sample, this clonotype is large. The rearrangement joins TRBV2 to TRBJ2-1, with 13 bases aligning to TRBD2. The V and J ends lost 10 bases and 6 bases, in that order; junction bases with no gene match: 6. Germline V gives CDR1 SNHLY, CDR2 FYNNEI. The CDR3 extends over 14 amino acids. CDR3 residues: CAIPGTSGANEQFF. The CDR3 DNA reads TGTGCCATCCCCGGGACTAGCGGGGCCAATGAGCAGTTCTTC.

In its sample, this clonotype is medium-sized. The chain recombines TRBV20-1 with TRBJ2-1, with TRBD2 matching 12 bases. The CDR3 is 17 amino acids. Per the germline V gene, CDR1 is DFQATT and CDR2 is SNEGSKA (reference sequence). Germline trimming cut 0 bases from V and 3 bases from J; bases unmatched to any gene: 6. As DNA, the CDR3 is TGCAGTGCTAGAGATGAGACTAGCGGGGGATACTACAATGAGCAGTTCTTC. It yields the protein CSARDETSGGYYNEQFF.

This clonotype was seen a few times. The chain combines TRBV5-1 with TRBJ1-2; D gene ambiguous. The germline V gene has CDR1 SGHRS and CDR2 YFSETQ. The CDR3 is 14 residues long. Trimming stripped 0 bases from V and 0 bases from J, with 6 bases between. CDR3 loop: CASSLDRPNYGYTF. CDR3 nucleotide sequence: TGCGCCAGCAGCTTGGATCGGCCTAACTATGGCTACACCTTC.